This T cell receptor (beta chain) emerged from a study of blood T cell repertoires in COVID-19. CDR1 is GTSNPN and CDR2 is SVGIG in the germline V gene (reference sequence). Trimming removed 5 bases from V and 4 bases from J, with 11 bases in between. The CDR3 is 12 amino acids. The protocol was immunoSEQ multiplex PCR, while the TCRdb copy is restricted to in-frame clones and leaves out a portion. The table includes around 340,000 clones, approximately 90% detected once. V is TRBV30 and J is TRBJ1-1, with D possibly TRBD1 on 6 matching bases. Sequencing was carried out using peripheral blood. The source is a woman aged 55-70 years with COVID-19, enrolled during active disease. DNA for the CDR3: TGTGCCTGGCGGCGGGGGGCCACTGAAGCTTTCTTT. Translation gives CAWRRGATEAFF.